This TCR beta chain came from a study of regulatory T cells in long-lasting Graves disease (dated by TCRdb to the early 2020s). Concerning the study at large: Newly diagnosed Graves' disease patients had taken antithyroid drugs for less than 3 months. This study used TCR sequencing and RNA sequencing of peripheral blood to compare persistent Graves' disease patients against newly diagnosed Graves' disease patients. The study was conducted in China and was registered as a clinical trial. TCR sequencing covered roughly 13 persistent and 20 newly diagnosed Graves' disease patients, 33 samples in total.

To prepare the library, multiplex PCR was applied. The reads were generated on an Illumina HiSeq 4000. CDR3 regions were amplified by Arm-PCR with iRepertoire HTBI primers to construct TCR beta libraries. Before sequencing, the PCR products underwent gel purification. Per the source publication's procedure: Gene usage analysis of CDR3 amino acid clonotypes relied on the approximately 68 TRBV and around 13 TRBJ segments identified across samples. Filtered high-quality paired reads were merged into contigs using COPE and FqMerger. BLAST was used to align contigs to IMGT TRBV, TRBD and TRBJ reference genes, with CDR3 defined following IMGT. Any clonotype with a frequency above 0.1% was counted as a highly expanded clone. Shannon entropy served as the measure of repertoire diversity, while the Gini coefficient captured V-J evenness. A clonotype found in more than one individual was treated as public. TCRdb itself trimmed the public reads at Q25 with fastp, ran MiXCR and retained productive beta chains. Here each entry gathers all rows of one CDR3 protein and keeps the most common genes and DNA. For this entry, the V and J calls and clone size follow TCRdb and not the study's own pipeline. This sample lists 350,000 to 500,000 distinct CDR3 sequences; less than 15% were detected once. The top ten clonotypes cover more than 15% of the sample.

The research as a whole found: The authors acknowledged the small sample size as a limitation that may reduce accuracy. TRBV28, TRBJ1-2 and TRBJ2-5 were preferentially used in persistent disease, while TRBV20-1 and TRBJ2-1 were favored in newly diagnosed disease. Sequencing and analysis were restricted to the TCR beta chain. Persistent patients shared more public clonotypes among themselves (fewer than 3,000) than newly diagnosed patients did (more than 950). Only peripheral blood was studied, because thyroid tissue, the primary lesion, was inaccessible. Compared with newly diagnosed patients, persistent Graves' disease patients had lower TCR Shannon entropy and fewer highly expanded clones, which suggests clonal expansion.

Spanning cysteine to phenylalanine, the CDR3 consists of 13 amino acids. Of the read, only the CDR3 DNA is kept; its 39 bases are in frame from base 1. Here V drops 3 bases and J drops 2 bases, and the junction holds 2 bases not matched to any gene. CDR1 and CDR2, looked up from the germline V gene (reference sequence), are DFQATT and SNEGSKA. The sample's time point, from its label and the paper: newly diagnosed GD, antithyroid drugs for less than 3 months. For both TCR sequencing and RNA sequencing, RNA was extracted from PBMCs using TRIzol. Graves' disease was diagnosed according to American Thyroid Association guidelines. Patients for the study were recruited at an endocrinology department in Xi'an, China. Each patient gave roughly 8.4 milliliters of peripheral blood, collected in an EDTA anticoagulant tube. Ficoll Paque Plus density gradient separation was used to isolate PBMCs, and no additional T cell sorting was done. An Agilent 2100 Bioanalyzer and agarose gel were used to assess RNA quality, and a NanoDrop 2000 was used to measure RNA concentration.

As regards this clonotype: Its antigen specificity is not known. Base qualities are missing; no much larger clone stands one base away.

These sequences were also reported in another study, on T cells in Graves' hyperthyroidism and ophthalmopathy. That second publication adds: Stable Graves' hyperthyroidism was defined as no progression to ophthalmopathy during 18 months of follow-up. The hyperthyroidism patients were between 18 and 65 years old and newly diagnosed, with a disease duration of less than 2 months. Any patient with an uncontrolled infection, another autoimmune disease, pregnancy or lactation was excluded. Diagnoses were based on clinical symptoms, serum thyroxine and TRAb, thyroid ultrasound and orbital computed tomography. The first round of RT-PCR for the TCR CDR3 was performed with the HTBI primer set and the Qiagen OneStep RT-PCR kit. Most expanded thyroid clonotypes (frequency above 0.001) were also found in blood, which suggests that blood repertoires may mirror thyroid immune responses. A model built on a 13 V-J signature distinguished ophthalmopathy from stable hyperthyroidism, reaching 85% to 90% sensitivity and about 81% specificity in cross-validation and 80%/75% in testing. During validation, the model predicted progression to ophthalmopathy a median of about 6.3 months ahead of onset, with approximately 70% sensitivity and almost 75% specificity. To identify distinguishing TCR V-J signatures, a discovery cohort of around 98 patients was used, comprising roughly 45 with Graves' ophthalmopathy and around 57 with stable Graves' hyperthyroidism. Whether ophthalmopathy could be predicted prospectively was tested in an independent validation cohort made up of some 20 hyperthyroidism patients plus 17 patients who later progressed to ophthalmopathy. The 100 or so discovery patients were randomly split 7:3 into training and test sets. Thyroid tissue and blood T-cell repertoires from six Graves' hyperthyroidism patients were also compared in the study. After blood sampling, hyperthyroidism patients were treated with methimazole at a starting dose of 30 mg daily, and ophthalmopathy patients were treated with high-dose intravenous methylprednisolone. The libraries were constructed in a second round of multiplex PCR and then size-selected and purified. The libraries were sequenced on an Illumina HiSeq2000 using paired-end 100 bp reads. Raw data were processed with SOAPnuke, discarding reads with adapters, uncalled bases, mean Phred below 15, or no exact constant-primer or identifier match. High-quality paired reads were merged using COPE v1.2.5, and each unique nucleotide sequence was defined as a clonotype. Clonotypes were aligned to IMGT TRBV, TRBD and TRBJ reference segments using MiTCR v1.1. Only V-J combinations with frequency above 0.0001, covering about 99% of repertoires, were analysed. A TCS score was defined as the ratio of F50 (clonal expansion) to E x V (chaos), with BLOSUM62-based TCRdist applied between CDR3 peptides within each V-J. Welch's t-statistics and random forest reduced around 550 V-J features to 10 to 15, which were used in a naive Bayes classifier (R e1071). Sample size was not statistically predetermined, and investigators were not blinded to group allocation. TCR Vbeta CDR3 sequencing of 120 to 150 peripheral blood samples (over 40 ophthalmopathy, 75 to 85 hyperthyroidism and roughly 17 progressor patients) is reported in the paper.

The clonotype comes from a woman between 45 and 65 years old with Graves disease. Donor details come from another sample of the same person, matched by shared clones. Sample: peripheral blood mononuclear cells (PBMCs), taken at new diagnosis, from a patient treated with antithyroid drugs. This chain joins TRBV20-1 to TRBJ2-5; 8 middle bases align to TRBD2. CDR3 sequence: CSASGGGQETQYF. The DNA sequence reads TGCAGTGCTAGTGGCGGGGGGCAAGAGACCCAGTACTTC.